The source of this TCR beta chain is a study of spatial heterogeneity in lung cancer. With respect to this clonotype: Its antigen is not known.

Time point denoted: sample taken at primary tumor resection. Study outcomes and limitations: Tumors with more nonsynonymous mutations had more expanded intratumoral alpha and beta TCRs.

CDR1 SGHVS and CDR2 FQNEAQ come from the germline V gene. This CDR3 region has 15 residues. V lost 7 bases to trimming and J lost 2 bases, with 18 bases between them. TCRdb reprocessed the 5' RACE reads with MiXCR, giving one entry per CDR3 protein. Among some 21,000 distinct CDR3 sequences listed, roughly 6.7% were seen once. Sequenced here: lung tumor tissue, sampled at surgery. This chain links TRBV7-8 with TRBJ2-7; perhaps D is TRBD1 or TRBD2 (5 bases each). The source is a male donor with early-stage non-small cell lung cancer. CDR3 DNA: TGTGCCAGCATCGAAAACCGGGACGCAGCCTACGAGCAGTACTTC. This encodes CASIENRDAAYEQYF.